A selection of T cell receptor beta chains follows, all from one sample in a study of PD-1 blockade in mismatch repair-deficient tumors. The data were produced by immunoSEQ multiplex PCR, yet TCRdb's version contains in-frame clones alone and is incomplete. The sample contains tens of thousands of clones, about 85% of which appear only once. The sequencing here drew on peripheral blood, taken less than 21 weeks after starting pembrolizumab. The receptors originated from an adult with mismatch repair-deficient cancer. CDR3s include the opening cysteine and the closing phenylalanine or tryptophan. The order of the fields is V gene, J gene, D gene, clone size, CDR3 protein, CDR3 DNA. A D gene is named only where the DNA matches it firmly. Expanded clones are given a class, and other clones once, few, many or no size at all.

V: TRBV19; J: TRBJ2-1; D: TRBD2; size: NA; CDR3: CASSTASGRGNNEQFF; DNA: TGTGCCAGTAGTACGGCTAGCGGGAGAGGGAACAATGAGCAGTTCTTC
V: TRBV2; J: TRBJ2-3; D: NA; size: NA; CDR3: CASSEPQRGQYF; DNA: TGTGCCAGCAGTGAACCCCAACGGGGTCAGTATTTT
V: TRBV25-1; J: TRBJ2-5; D: NA; size: NA; CDR3: CASSGRLWTPQETQYF; DNA: TGTGCCAGCAGTGGGCGATTGTGGACCCCTCAAGAGACCCAGTACTTC
V: TRBV5-1; J: TRBJ1-1; D: NA; size: NA; CDR3: CASSFEGGNTEAFF; DNA: TGCGCCAGCAGCTTCGAGGGAGGGAACACTGAAGCTTTCTTT
V: TRBV14; J: TRBJ2-3; D: NA; size: NA; CDR3: CASSQQLASTDTQYF; DNA: TGTGCCAGCAGCCAGCAACTAGCCAGCACAGATACGCAGTATTTT
V: TRBV9; J: TRBJ1-3; D: NA; size: NA; CDR3: CASGSGGSGNTIYF; DNA: TGTGCCAGCGGGTCGGGGGGCTCTGGAAACACCATATATTTT
V: TRBV6-5; J: TRBJ2-1; D: NA; size: NA; CDR3: CASTPPLGGQFF; DNA: TGTGCCAGCACCCCACCCCTAGGAGGGCAGTTCTTC
V: TRBV13; J: TRBJ2-1; D: NA; size: NA; CDR3: CASSSRDGPHNEQFF; DNA: TGTGCCAGCAGCTCCCGGGACGGACCCCACAATGAGCAGTTCTTC
V: TRBV5-1; J: TRBJ2-7; D: NA; size: NA; CDR3: CASRVLPDGTYEQYF; DNA: TGCGCCAGCCGGGTCCTTCCGGACGGAACCTACGAGCAGTACTTC
V: TRBV7-2; J: TRBJ2-5; D: TRBD1; size: NA; CDR3: CASSRSLTGTETQYF; DNA: TGTGCCAGCAGCCGAAGCCTGACAGGGACGGAGACCCAGTACTTC
V: TRBV7-9; J: TRBJ1-1; D: NA; size: NA; CDR3: CASGQFSTTEAFF; DNA: TGTGCCAGCGGTCAATTCTCGACCACTGAAGCTTTCTTT
V: TRBV5-1; J: TRBJ2-3; D: NA; size: NA; CDR3: CASSLVGGSTDTQYF; DNA: TGCGCCAGCAGCTTGGTTGGCGGGAGCACAGATACGCAGTATTTT
V: TRBV7-2; J: TRBJ1-5; D: NA; size: NA; CDR3: CASSLGNRVDQPQHF; DNA: TGTGCCAGCAGCTTAGGTAACAGGGTTGATCAGCCCCAGCATTTT
V: TRBV7-9; J: TRBJ2-1; D: NA; size: NA; CDR3: CASSQALERASNEQFF; DNA: TGCGCCAGCAGCCAAGCTTTAGAAAGGGCGTCCAATGAGCAGTTCTTC
V: TRBV11-2; J: TRBJ2-2; D: TRBD1; size: NA; CDR3: CASSSGDRATGELFF; DNA: TGTGCCAGCAGCTCAGGGGACAGGGCCACCGGGGAGCTGTTTTTT
V: TRBV5-5; J: TRBJ2-7; D: TRBD2; size: NA; CDR3: CASSLNMISGSWYEQYF; DNA: TGTGCCAGCAGTCTAAATATGATTAGCGGGAGCTGGTACGAGCAGTACTTC
V: TRBV6-5; J: TRBJ1-4; D: NA; size: few; CDR3: CASSTTGNEKLFF; DNA: TGTGCCAGCAGCACCACGGGTAATGAAAAACTGTTTTTT
V: TRBV30; J: TRBJ1-1; D: NA; size: NA; CDR3: CAWSSPFWNTEAFF; DNA: TGTGCCTGGAGTTCTCCATTCTGGAACACTGAAGCTTTCTTT
V: TRBV7-6; J: TRBJ2-1; D: NA; size: once; CDR3: CASSLLAHNEQFF; DNA: TGTGCCAGCAGCCTACTAGCCCACAATGAGCAGTTCTTC
V: TRBV5-4; J: TRBJ1-2; D: NA; size: NA; CDR3: CASSSGRGANYGYTF; DNA: TGTGCCAGCAGCTCGGGACGGGGAGCTAACTATGGCTACACCTTC
V: TRBV27; J: TRBJ2-7; D: NA; size: few; CDR3: CASGQFYEQYF; DNA: TGTGCCAGCGGGCAATTTTACGAGCAGTACTTC
V: TRBV6-5; J: TRBJ1-2; D: NA; size: NA; CDR3: CASSYRVGYYGYTF; DNA: TGTGCCAGCAGTTACCGGGTGGGGTACTATGGCTACACCTTC
V: TRBV18; J: TRBJ1-2; D: NA; size: NA; CDR3: CASSPGDGYGYTF; DNA: TGTGCCAGCTCACCAGGGGACGGCTATGGCTACACCTTC
V: TRBV7-2; J: TRBJ2-1; D: TRBD2; size: NA; CDR3: CASSSLLAGGNNEQFF; DNA: TGTGCCAGCAGCTCCCTACTAGCGGGAGGGAACAATGAGCAGTTCTTC
V: TRBV5-8; J: TRBJ2-1; D: TRBD2; size: once; CDR3: CASSYATGLAGRAYNEQFF; DNA: TGTGCCAGCAGCTACGCCACGGGACTAGCGGGACGTGCCTACAATGAGCAGTTCTTC
V: TRBV27; J: TRBJ1-5; D: NA; size: NA; CDR3: CASSAIRSLAGVTQPQHF; DNA: TGTGCCAGCAGTGCTATTCGATCTTTGGCAGGGGTAACTCAGCCCCAGCATTTT
V: TRBV6-4; J: TRBJ2-3; D: TRBD2; size: few; CDR3: CASSEGTSETDTQYF; DNA: TGTGCCAGCAGTGAGGGGACTAGCGAAACAGATACGCAGTATTTT